The present T cell receptor (beta chain) was sequenced within a study of T-cell memory formation after mild COVID-19. Study information: In these data, TCR clusters were largely donor specific.

This clonotype was found a few times. As yet, its antigen is unknown. Libraries for TCRalpha and TCRbeta carried sample barcodes and unique molecular identifiers via 5'RACE. TCRdb independently ran MiXCR on the 5' RACE reads; one entry per CDR3 protein. The table includes under 300,000 distinct CDR3 sequences, more than 15% detected once. General study points: What remained unconfirmed was the SARS-CoV-2 specificity of second-wave clones peaking on day 37. Shrinking CD4+ clones resided mostly in CM and EM, and CD8+ ones in EMRA.

The sample consisted of PBMCs or a T cell subset sorted from them (not recorded which). This receptor was taken from a man aged 18 to 30 who had mild COVID-19 (a few samples of this study predate the infection). Cell type and time point are not known.

CDR3 nucleotides: TGTGCCAGCAGCGTCTCTAGAGATACGCAGTATTTT. As protein: CASSVSRDTQYF. The chain is built from TRBV9 and TRBJ2-3; D gene unclear. Germline-derived CDR1 and CDR2 are SGDLS and YYNGEE. This CDR3 is 12 amino acids long. The germline V and J ends were trimmed by 2 bases and 5 bases, with 6 bases remaining between them. The whole variable domain, remainder taken from reference TRBV9 and TRBJ2-3, is DSGVTQTPKHLITATGQRVTLRCSPRSGDLSVYWYQQSLDQGLQFLIQYYNGEERAKGNILERFSAQQFPDLHSELNLSSLELGDSALYFCASSVSRDTQYFGPGTRLTVL.